A single sample gave rise to the 3 T cell receptor beta chains below, sequenced in a study of blood T cell repertoires in COVID-19. The assay was immunoSEQ multiplex PCR, and TCRdb's table has in-frame clones only and misses some. The sample holds about 300,000 clones, about 89% seen once. Sequenced: PBMCs or T cells enriched from blood (not recorded which). The source is a woman between 18 and 29 years old who had recovered from COVID-19.

V and J are TRBV4-2 and TRBJ1-1, with a weak D call TRBD1 (6 bases). Germline CDR1 reads LGHNA; CDR2 reads YNFKEQ. The CDR3 is 18 residues long. The germline V and J ends were trimmed by 6 bases and 3 bases, with 26 bases remaining between them. CDR3 protein: CASSPNDRWGSSYTEAFF. CDR3 bases: TGTGCCAGCAGTCCAAATGACAGGTGGGGATCATCGTACACTGAAGCTTTCTTT.

This clone was found a few times. V and J are TRBV4-3 and TRBJ2-1; 13 bases line up with TRBD2. Germline V gene sequence: CDR1 LGHNA, CDR2 YSLEER. This CDR3 spans 15 amino acids. V gave up 5 bases and J gave up 8 bases; unmatched junction bases: 6. Written as DNA, the CDR3 is TGCGCCAGCAGCTCAACTAGCGGGGGGGCCCATGAGCAGTTCTTC. The encoded protein is CASSSTSGGAHEQFF.

The chain combines TRBV28 with TRBJ2-3; D possibly corresponds to TRBD1 (5 bases). Germline loops: CDR1 MDHEN, CDR2 SYDVKM. The ends were cut back, 4 bases at V and 10 bases at J, with 12 bases in the middle. The CDR3 loop spans 12 amino acids. The DNA of the CDR3 is TGTGCCAGCAGTTCTCGACAGCTGGCGCAGTATTTT. Amino acid sequence: CASSSRQLAQYF.